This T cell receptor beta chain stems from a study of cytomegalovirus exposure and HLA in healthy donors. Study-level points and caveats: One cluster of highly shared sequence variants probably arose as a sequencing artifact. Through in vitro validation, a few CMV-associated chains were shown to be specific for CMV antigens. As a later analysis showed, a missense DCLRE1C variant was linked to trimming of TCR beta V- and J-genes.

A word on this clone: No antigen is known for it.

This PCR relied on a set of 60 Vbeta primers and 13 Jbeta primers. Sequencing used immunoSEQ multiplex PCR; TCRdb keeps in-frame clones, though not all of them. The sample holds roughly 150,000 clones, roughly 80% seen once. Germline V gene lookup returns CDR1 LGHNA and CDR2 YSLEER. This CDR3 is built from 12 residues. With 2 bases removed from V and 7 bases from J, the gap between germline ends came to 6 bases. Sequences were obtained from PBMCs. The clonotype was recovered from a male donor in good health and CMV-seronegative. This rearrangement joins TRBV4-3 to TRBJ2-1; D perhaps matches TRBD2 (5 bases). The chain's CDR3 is CASSQRGNEQFF. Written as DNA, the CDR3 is TGCGCCAGCAGCCAAAGAGGGAATGAGCAGTTCTTC.